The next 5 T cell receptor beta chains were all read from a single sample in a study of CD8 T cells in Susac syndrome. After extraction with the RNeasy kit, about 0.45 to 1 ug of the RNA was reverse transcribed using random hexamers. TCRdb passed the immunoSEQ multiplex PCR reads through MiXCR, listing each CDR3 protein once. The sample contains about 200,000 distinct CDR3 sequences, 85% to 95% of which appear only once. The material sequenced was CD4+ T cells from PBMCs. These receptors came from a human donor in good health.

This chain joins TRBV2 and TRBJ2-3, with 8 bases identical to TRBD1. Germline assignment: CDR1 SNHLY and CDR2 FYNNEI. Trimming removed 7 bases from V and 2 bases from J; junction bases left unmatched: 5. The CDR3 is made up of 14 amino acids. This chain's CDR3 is CASIRTGITDTQYF. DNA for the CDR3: TGTGCCAGCATAAGGACAGGGATCACAGATACGCAGTATTTT.

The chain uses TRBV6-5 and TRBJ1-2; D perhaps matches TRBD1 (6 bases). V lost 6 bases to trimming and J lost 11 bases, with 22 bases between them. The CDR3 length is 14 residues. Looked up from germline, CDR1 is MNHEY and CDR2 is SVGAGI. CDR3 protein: CASSPAGTRGGYTF. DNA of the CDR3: TGTGCCAGCAGCCCCGCCGGGACACGGGGAGGATACACCTTC.

The CDR3 here is CSALGVNNEQFF. The CDR3 DNA reads as TGCAGTGCCCTCGGGGTGAACAATGAGCAGTTCTTC. The chain recombines TRBV20-1 with TRBJ2-1; possibly TRBD2 for D (5 bases). This CDR3 region has 12 residues. The germline V gene has CDR1 DFQATT and CDR2 SNEGSKA (reference sequence). Trimming took 6 bases from V and 5 from J, leaving 11 bases between them.

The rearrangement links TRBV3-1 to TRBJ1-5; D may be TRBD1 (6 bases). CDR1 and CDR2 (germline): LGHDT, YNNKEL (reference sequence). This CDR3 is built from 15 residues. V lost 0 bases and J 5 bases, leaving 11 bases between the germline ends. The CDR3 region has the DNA TGTGCCAGCAGCCAAGATAGGGGGGCTTATCAGCCCCAGCATTTT. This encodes CASSQDRGAYQPQHF.

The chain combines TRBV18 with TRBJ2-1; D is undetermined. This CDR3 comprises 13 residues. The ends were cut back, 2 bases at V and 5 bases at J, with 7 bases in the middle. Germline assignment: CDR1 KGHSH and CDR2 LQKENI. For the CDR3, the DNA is TGTGCCAGCTCACCAAGGCTCAACAATGAGCAGTTCTTC. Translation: CASSPRLNNEQFF.